This entry lists 11 T cell receptor beta chains sequenced from one sample in a study of T-cell memory formation after mild COVID-19 (dated by TCRdb to the early 2020s). Receptors were amplified or captured by 5' RACE. Sequencing used an Illumina NovaSeq 6000. TCRdb reran the public reads through fastp at Q25 and MiXCR, keeping productive beta chains. Rows are unified per CDR3 protein, each entry keeping the most common DNA and genes. Here the sample has fewer than 300,000 distinct CDR3 sequences; 15% to 20% occur a single time. The biggest ten clones account for under 25% of the sample. The material sequenced was PBMCs or a T cell subset sorted from them (not recorded which). These receptors were obtained from a man aged 18 to 30 who had mild COVID-19 (a few samples of this study predate the infection). The sample titles of this study are shuffled in the database, so cell type and time point are left out; the donor was told from shared clones.

This chain uses TRBV5-4 with TRBJ2-2; TRBD1 aligns across 8 bases. This CDR3 has 14 residues. Trimming took 4 bases from V and 6 from J; bases not matched to a gene: 5. The germline V gene has CDR1 SGHNT and CDR2 YYREEE (reference sequence). The CDR3 loop reads CASSLQGVAGELFF. The CDR3 DNA reads as TGTGCCAGCAGCCTACAGGGGGTTGCCGGGGAGCTGTTTTTT.

The chain has TRBV12-3 or TRBV12-4 and TRBJ1-1; D remains ambiguous. V lost 6 bases to trimming and J lost 3 bases, with 11 bases between them. The CDR3 runs 13 residues. CDR3 sequence reads: CASSRARDTEAFF. In DNA form, the CDR3 reads TGTGCCAGCAGCCGTGCTAGGGACACTGAAGCTTTCTTT.

This clonotype has only a few counts. The V gene is TRBV7-9, the J gene TRBJ2-3; D not certain. The V gene's germline CDR1 is SEHNR and CDR2 FQNEAQ (reference sequence). Trimming left V 4 bases short and J 4 bases short, with 6 bases between. There are 12 residues in the CDR3. CDR3 DNA: TGTGCCAGCAGCTCTAAGGCAGATACGCAGTATTTT. Amino acid sequence: CASSSKADTQYF.

There are many counts of this clonotype. At one end the junction does not follow the germline gene, possibly because of a read error. V is TRBV7-2 and J is TRBJ1-2, with D possibly TRBD1 on 5 matching bases. CDR1 and CDR2 (germline): SGHTA, FQGNSA. The CDR3 consists of 14 residues. The CDR3 region is CASNLSGTNYGYTF. The CDR3 DNA reads as TGTGCCAGCAACTTAAGTGGGACCAACTATGGCTACACCTTC.

The chain links TRBV20-1 to TRBJ1-5, with 7 nucleotides matching TRBD1. CDR3 length equals 15 residues. Per the germline V gene, CDR1 is DFQATT and CDR2 is SNEGSKA (reference sequence). The ends lost 6 bases at V and 1 base at J; junction bases unmatched: 9. CDR3 region: CSAPEGAISNQPQHF. The CDR3, as DNA: TGCAGTGCCCCGGAGGGGGCAATCAGCAATCAGCCCCAGCATTTT.

The V call is TRBV7-2, the J call TRBJ2-3; D call uncertain. Per the germline V gene, CDR1 is SGHTA and CDR2 is FQGNSA. The CDR3 loop spans 11 amino acids. Trimming left V 3 bases short and J 9 bases short, with 7 bases between. The CDR3 DNA reads TGTGCCAGCAGCTTCGACAACACGCAGTATTTT. It codes for CASSFDNTQYF.

Many counts were recorded for this clonotype. The chain employs TRBV5-1 and TRBJ2-1; a possible D gene is TRBD2 (5 bases). V was pared by 0 bases and J by 8 bases, with 6 bases between. The CDR3 spans 12 residues. The germline V gene encodes CDR1 SGHRS and CDR2 YFSETQ. The CDR3 loop reads CASSLEGDEQFF. The CDR3 DNA follows: TGCGCCAGCAGCTTGGAGGGAGATGAGCAGTTCTTC.

The gene calls are TRBV5-1 and TRBJ1-2; the match to TRBD1 covers 7 bases. The germline V gene has CDR1 SGHRS and CDR2 YFSETQ. With V trimmed by 0 bases and J by 2 bases, 7 bases remained unmatched. The CDR3 length is 16 residues. The CDR3 DNA is TGCGCCAGCAGCTTGGGACAGGGTTTTTCGAACTATGGCTACACCTTC. Encoded protein: CASSLGQGFSNYGYTF.

This clonotype was seen many times. V and J are TRBV7-9 and TRBJ1-4; 7 bases fit TRBD1. This CDR3 has 17 residues. Trimming cost V 5 bases and J 5 bases; bases outside gene matches: 14. Per the germline V gene, CDR1 is SEHNR and CDR2 is FQNEAQ (reference sequence). The CDR3 is CASSRTGRSALNEKLFF. CDR3 sequence (DNA): TGTGCCAGCAGCCGGACAGGAAGGTCCGCCTTAAATGAAAAACTGTTTTTT.

The chain carries TRBV20-1 and TRBJ1-5; the D gene is possibly TRBD1 (6 bases). With 3 bases removed from V and 2 bases from J, the gap between germline ends came to 11 bases. The CDR3 extends over 14 amino acids. From germline, CDR1 is DFQATT and CDR2 SNEGSKA (reference sequence). The chain's CDR3 is CSASRGSGNQPQHF. The DNA for the CDR3 is TGCAGTGCTAGCAGGGGATCGGGCAATCAGCCCCAGCATTTT.

Only a few counts were recorded for this clonotype. The chain couples TRBV27 to TRBJ1-6; D gene unclear. The germline CDR1 and CDR2 sequences are MNHEY and SMNVEV (reference sequence). The germline V and J ends were trimmed by 0 bases and 7 bases, with 19 bases remaining between them. The CDR3 consists of 18 residues. The CDR3 is CASSLSSAHMLSNSPLHF. The DNA for the CDR3 is TGTGCCAGCAGTTTATCCTCCGCGCACATGCTTAGCAATTCACCCCTCCACTTT.